These 6 T cell receptor beta chains came from one sample sequenced in a study of OX40 agonist ivuxolimab in advanced cancers. TCRdb's table, derived via immunoSEQ multiplex PCR, lists solely in-frame clones and lacks some. Of roughly 76,000 clones in the sample, roughly nine tenths are singletons; the top ten hold 2.3%. The source was CD4+ or CD8+ T cells sorted from blood, collected in a trial of the OX40 agonist ivuxolimab. All receptors derive from an adult with an advanced solid tumor such as melanoma, head and neck, liver or kidney cancer.

The V call is TRBV14, the J call TRBJ2-5; 10 bases map to TRBD2. Near its end, the DNA agrees better with TRBJ2-7, so the J call may be wrong. The CDR3 loop spans 13 amino acids. The germline CDR1 and CDR2 sequences are SGHDN and FVKESK. CDR3 nucleotide sequence: TGTGCCAGCAGCCTAGCGGGAGGCTACGAGCAGTACTTC. Translation gives CASSLAGGYEQYF.

CDR3 sequence: CASSYSISYLGYEQYF. CDR3 in DNA: TGTGCCAGCAGTTACTCGATCTCTTACCTTGGCTACGAGCAGTACTTC. The chain uses TRBV6-5 and TRBJ2-7; D is undetermined. CDR3 length: 16 residues. Trimming stripped 0 bases from V and 3 bases from J, with 15 bases between. Per germline, CDR1 MNHEY and CDR2 SVGAGI.

This chain joins TRBV27 and TRBJ2-7; no clear D gene. With 6 bases removed from V and 0 bases from J, the gap between germline ends came to 12 bases. Per the germline V gene, CDR1 is MNHEY and CDR2 is SMNVEV (reference sequence). This CDR3 comprises 14 residues. This chain's CDR3 is CASSLLAPSYEQYF. The DNA for the CDR3 is TGTGCCAGCAGCCTACTGGCGCCCTCCTACGAGCAGTACTTC.

This clone was observed a single time. V usage is TRBV6-1 and J usage is TRBJ2-5; D is perhaps TRBD1 (5 bases). The CDR3 length is 13 residues. Germline V gene lookup returns CDR1 MNHNS and CDR2 SASEGT. V lost 5 bases, J lost 5 bases, and 12 bases lay in between. The CDR3 region is CASSRNHRETQYF. The CDR3 coding sequence is TGTGCCAGCAGTCGAAACCACAGGGAGACCCAGTACTTC.

The chain combines TRBV7-2 with TRBJ2-3; possibly TRBD2 for D (6 bases). This CDR3 spans 12 amino acids. Trimming removed 6 bases from V and 5 bases from J, with 9 bases in between. Germline V gene lookup returns CDR1 SGHTA and CDR2 FQGNSA. The CDR3 DNA sequence: TGTGCCAGCAGGATGGGGGGAGATACGCAGTATTTT. This encodes CASRMGGDTQYF.

The rearrangement uses TRBV9 and TRBJ2-7; D is unclear. Trimming removed 0 bases from V and 6 bases from J, with 10 bases in between. This CDR3 spans 13 amino acids. Germline V lookup: CDR1 SGDLS, CDR2 YYNGEE. The CDR3 DNA reads TGTGCCAGCAGCGTAGACCCACGCAGCGAGCAGTACTTC. Translation gives CASSVDPRSEQYF.